This note documents a single T cell receptor beta chain sequence. This sample is drawn from a study of T cell responses to AZD1222 COVID-19 vaccine. TCRdb keeps only in-frame clones here, not all; method: immunoSEQ multiplex PCR. The sample holds 100,000 to 120,000 clones; over 85% are singletons and the top ten take 3.1%. CDR3 length: 14 residues. Looked up from germline, CDR1 is LNHDA and CDR2 is SQIVND (reference sequence). V lost 3 bases and J lost 10, with 13 bases in between. This chain joins TRBV19 and TRBJ1-6, with D unresolved. This clonotype was obtained from an adult in good health. The sequencing here drew on peripheral blood, taken on day 0 of MenACWY control vaccination. The DNA of the CDR3 is TGTGCCAGTAGTATTCTGCAGGAGAGGTCACCCCTCCACTTT. Its protein is CASSILQERSPLHF.